This TCR beta chain was retrieved from a study of OX40 agonist ivuxolimab in advanced cancers. The overall study: The treatment was a fully human IgG2 OX40 agonist, ivuxolimab. While on treatment, patients had intravenous ivuxolimab at 0.01 to 10 mg/kg every 2 weeks. Study-level findings and limits: On average, CD8+ T cells had more expanded clones than CD4+.

Assay used: immunoSEQ multiplex PCR; TCRdb lists only in-frame clones, some missing. The table has about 44,000 clones, roughly nine tenths seen once; the top ten hold about 30%. Germline V gene data show CDR1 as LNHDA and CDR2 as SQIVND (reference sequence). The CDR3 totals 14 residues. After removal of 5 bases from V and 3 bases from J, the junction contained 4 bases not matched to a gene. With respect to this clone: Antigen: not known.

The rearrangement joins TRBV19 to TRBJ2-7; 10 bases match TRBD2. The material was CD4+ or CD8+ T cells sorted from blood, obtained in a trial of the OX40 agonist ivuxolimab. The source is an adult with an advanced solid tumor such as melanoma, head and neck, liver or kidney cancer. The DNA of the CDR3 is TGTGCCAGTAGTCAACTAGCGGGAAACTACGAGCAGTACTTC. Protein product: CASSQLAGNYEQYF.